A selection of T cell receptor beta chains follows, all from one sample in a study of vaccination effects on CD4 cells after COVID-19. TCRdb's table, derived via immunoSEQ multiplex PCR, lists solely in-frame clones and lacks some. The repertoire includes roughly 42,000 clones, roughly 70% of them detected once, and 26% sits in the top ten. Their cognate antigens are unknown. This specimen was CD4+ T cells from PBMCs cultured with HCoV-OC43 spike peptides, taken before COVID-19 vaccination. Receptor source: a human donor who received a COVID-19 vaccine. CDR3s include the opening cysteine and the closing phenylalanine or tryptophan. Each record gives: D gene, clone size, V gene, J gene, CDR3 DNA, CDR3 protein. The D gene is left open where the match is weak. Only part of the rows carry a size: once, few, many, or a class if the clone is expanded.

>TRBD1|-|TRBV15|TRBJ2-7
TGTGCCACCGGGGCCCTACAGGGGAGCCACGAGCAGTACTTC
CATGALQGSHEQYF
>-|-|TRBV7-2|TRBJ2-3
TGTGCCAGCAGCCCCTTTAGCACAGATACGCAGTATTTT
CASSPFSTDTQYF
>-|-|TRBV24-1|TRBJ1-1
TGTGGGAGTAAGAAGCGAGGAATAGGGGACACTGAAGCTTTCTTT
CGSKKRGIGDTEAFF
>-|-|TRBV4-2|TRBJ1-2
TGTGCCAGCAGCCAAGATCGGACCGGCTACACCTTC
CASSQDRTGYTF
>TRBD1|-|TRBV29-1|TRBJ2-7
TGCAGCGTTGCGGGACAGTATTACTACGAGCAGTACTTC
CSVAGQYYYEQYF
>TRBD1|-|TRBV27|TRBJ2-7
TGTGCCAGCCTCCCGGGACAGGGGATCGGCGAGCAGTACTTC
CASLPGQGIGEQYF
>-|once|TRBV2|TRBJ2-2
TGTGCCAGCAGTCCCGGGACCTTCACCGGGGAGCTGTTTTTT
CASSPGTFTGELFF
>-|few|TRBV5-4|TRBJ2-5
TGTGCCAGCAGCTTGATGGAGACCCAGTACTTC
CASSLMETQYF
>-|-|TRBV5-4|TRBJ1-1
TGTGCCAGCAGCCGTAACTTAAGGGAGAACACTGAAGCTTTCTTT
CASSRNLRENTEAFF
>TRBD2|-|TRBV5-8|TRBJ2-1
TGTGCCAGCAGCCCCTACGGGGGGTCCCACAATGAGCAGTTCTTC
CASSPYGGSHNEQFF
>-|once|TRBV20-1|TRBJ1-1
TGCAGTCACAGGAACACTGAAGCTTTCTTT
CSHRNTEAFF
>-|-|TRBV2|TRBJ2-4
TGTGCCAGCAGTGAAGCGCTTCCGGGGGTAGGCAAAAACATTCAGTACTTC
CASSEALPGVGKNIQYF
>TRBD1|few|TRBV7-9|TRBJ2-1
TGTGCCAGCAGCATACCCTGGGACAGGACTAACAATGAGCAGTTCTTC
CASSIPWDRTNNEQFF
>TRBD1|-|TRBV20-1|TRBJ1-5
TGCAGTGCTAGTGGGGACAGGGGCAATCAGCCCCAGCATTTT
CSASGDRGNQPQHF
>TRBD2|-|TRBV6-5|TRBJ2-3
TGTGCCAGCAGGTTACGGGGAGGGAATACGCAGTATTTT
CASRLRGGNTQYF
>-|-|TRBV5-4|TRBJ1-2
TGTGCCAGCAGCTCCCCGGGAATTGTTGATGGCTACACCTTC
CASSSPGIVDGYTF
>TRBD1|-|TRBV7-2|TRBJ2-1
TGTGCCAGCAGCTCGACAGGGGGGATTCGGTTCTTC
CASSSTGGIRFF
>TRBD2|-|TRBV27|TRBJ2-1
TGTGCCAGCAGTTTGGTTAGCGGGATTCGGAATGAGCAGTTCTTC
CASSLVSGIRNEQFF
>-|-|TRBV4-2|TRBJ1-1
TGTGCCAGCAGCCAAGATCGGGGGAGTGAAGCTTTCTTT
CASSQDRGSEAFF
>-|-|TRBV18|TRBJ2-3
TGTGCCAGCTCACCACCTCCAGTCGGCACAGATACGCAGTATTTT
CASSPPPVGTDTQYF
>-|-|TRBV3-1/TRBV3-2|TRBJ1-1
TGTGCCAGCAGCCCCCTGGAGGGGACTGAAGCTTTCTTT
CASSPLEGTEAFF
>-|few|TRBV12-3/TRBV12-4|TRBJ1-1
TGTGCCAGCAGTTTGACATTGGACACTGAAGCTTTCTTT
CASSLTLDTEAFF
>-|-|TRBV25-1|TRBJ1-2
TGTGCCAGCAGTGAGGTTGGGGGGCAAGGGGGCTACACCTTC
CASSEVGGQGGYTF